What follows are 3 T cell receptor beta chains derived from one specimen sequenced in a study of a mutant IDH1 vaccine in newly diagnosed glioma. Some clones are missing from TCRdb's copy, which holds only in-frame ones; the method was immunoSEQ multiplex PCR. The profile covers about 56,000 clones, with 60% to 80% appearing a single time and around 5% taken by the ten largest. Time point in this sample: week 47, end of study. Every vaccine dose comprised 300 ug of mutant IDH1 20-mer peptide plus topical imiquimod. These receptors lack a known antigen. Sequencing used PBMCs, obtained from a glioma patient whose treatment included an IDH1 peptide vaccine. These receptors were obtained from a man between 50 and 59 years old with glioma.

This sequence joins TRBV30 and TRBJ1-2; 7 positions match TRBD1. Germline CDR1 and CDR2: GTSNPN and SVGIG (reference sequence). J gave up 4 bases and V 7 bases, and 12 bases lay outside the gene matches. The CDR3 has 14 residues. Here the CDR3 DNA reads TGTGCCTCCCCCCCCCAGACAGGGAGCTATGGCTACACCTTC. Protein: CASPPQTGSYGYTF.

V usage is TRBV15 and J usage is TRBJ2-3, with TRBD2 matching 8 bases. CDR3 length: 14 residues. The V and J ends lost 6 bases and 4 bases, in that order; junction bases with no gene match: 6. Per germline, CDR1 LNHNV and CDR2 YYDKDF (reference sequence). CDR3 DNA sequence: TGTGCCACCAGATCGGGGGGGCCTCCAGATACGCAGTATTTT. Protein: CATRSGGPPDTQYF.

The genes are TRBV4-1 and TRBJ2-1, with D uncertain. Germline V CDR1 and CDR2: MGHRA, YSYEKL. Trimming cost V 0 bases and J 12 bases, with 12 bases left between them. The CDR3 has 13 residues. The DNA for the CDR3 is TGCGCCAGCAGCCAAGATAGTACCGGATGGCAGTTCTTC. Translated, it gives CASSQDSTGWQFF.